Listed below are T cell receptor beta chains from one sample, sequenced in a study of shared clonotypes between healthy human individuals. Sequencing used immunoSEQ multiplex PCR; TCRdb keeps in-frame clones, though not all of them. Of around 2.3 million clones detected, approximately 95% appear once; the ten largest clones hold around 0.13%. The sequenced material came from naive CD4+ T cells sorted from blood. Every receptor here comes from a young man in good health. Each CDR3 is given with its conserved first and last residue. A D gene is named only where the DNA matches it firmly. Clone size is not always given. Where it is, it says once, few, many or a class for expanded clones.

abundance: -; j_gene: TRBJ1-6; v_gene: TRBV11-2; len: 18; d_gene: TRBD1; CDR3nt: TGTGCCAGCAGCTTTGGAGGACAGGGTGTCATTGTTAGTTCACCCCTCCACTTT; CDR3aa: CASSFGGQGVIVSSPLHF
abundance: -; j_gene: TRBJ2-5; v_gene: TRBV5-4; len: 14; d_gene: -; CDR3nt: TGTGCCAGCAGCTTTCAGGGGAACCAAGAGACCCAGTACTTC; CDR3aa: CASSFQGNQETQYF
abundance: -; j_gene: TRBJ1-2; v_gene: TRBV27; len: 13; d_gene: TRBD1; CDR3nt: TGTGCCAGCAGAGACAGGGGAAGTGGGGGCTACACCTTC; CDR3aa: CASRDRGSGGYTF
abundance: -; j_gene: TRBJ2-5; v_gene: TRBV7-9; len: 13; d_gene: -; CDR3nt: TGTGCCAGCAGCTTACAGGCGGGAGAGACCCAGTACTTC; CDR3aa: CASSLQAGETQYF
abundance: -; j_gene: TRBJ2-3; v_gene: TRBV25-1; len: 14; d_gene: -; CDR3nt: TGTGCCAGCAGTGAATGGGTTGAGGGAGATACGCAGTATTTT; CDR3aa: CASSEWVEGDTQYF
abundance: -; j_gene: TRBJ2-7; v_gene: TRBV6-5; len: 13; d_gene: -; CDR3nt: TGTGCCGTCAGGAGGCAAAACTCCTACGAGCAGTACTTC; CDR3aa: CAVRRQNSYEQYF
abundance: -; j_gene: TRBJ1-2; v_gene: TRBV4-3; len: 14; d_gene: TRBD1; CDR3nt: TGCGCCAGCAGTCCCGGACAGGGTAACTATGGCTACACCTTC; CDR3aa: CASSPGQGNYGYTF
abundance: -; j_gene: TRBJ1-6; v_gene: TRBV2; len: 16; d_gene: -; CDR3nt: TGTGCCAGCAGATCGGGACTATCAACTTCAAATTCACCCCTCCACTTT; CDR3aa: CASRSGLSTSNSPLHF
abundance: once; j_gene: TRBJ1-5; v_gene: TRBV19; len: 13; d_gene: -; CDR3nt: TGTGCCAGTAGTATCACCCCTCAGTCAGCCCAGCATTTT; CDR3aa: CASSITPQSAQHF
abundance: -; j_gene: TRBJ1-1; v_gene: TRBV10-2; len: 18; d_gene: TRBD1; CDR3nt: TGCGCCAGCAGGGCTGGACAGGGCGGCTCATACCCTAACACTGAAGCTTTCTTT; CDR3aa: CASRAGQGGSYPNTEAFF
abundance: -; j_gene: TRBJ1-5; v_gene: TRBV28; len: 12; d_gene: -; CDR3nt: TGTGCCAGCAGTTTATATAATCAGCCCCAGCATTTT; CDR3aa: CASSLYNQPQHF
abundance: once; j_gene: TRBJ2-2; v_gene: TRBV5-1; len: 15; d_gene: -; CDR3nt: TGCGCCAGCAGCTTGGACAGGGCGGGCACCGGGGAGCTGTTTTTT; CDR3aa: CASSLDRAGTGELFF
abundance: -; j_gene: TRBJ1-4; v_gene: TRBV7-6; len: 16; d_gene: TRBD1; CDR3nt: TGTGCCAGCAGCGAGGACAGTCAGGGGGAGGCTGAAAAACTGTTTTTT; CDR3aa: CASSEDSQGEAEKLFF
abundance: -; j_gene: TRBJ2-3; v_gene: TRBV5-1; len: 15; d_gene: TRBD1; CDR3nt: TGCGCCAGCAGTCCGGGACAGGGACTTTTCAATACGCAGTATTTT; CDR3aa: CASSPGQGLFNTQYF
abundance: -; j_gene: TRBJ1-1; v_gene: TRBV5-1; len: 15; d_gene: TRBD1; CDR3nt: TGCGCCAGCAGTTCGACGGGACAGGGGGGCACTGAAGCTTTCTTT; CDR3aa: CASSSTGQGGTEAFF
abundance: -; j_gene: TRBJ1-1; v_gene: TRBV30; len: 12; d_gene: -; CDR3nt: TGTGCCTGGAGTGTAAGGACCAGGGAAGCTTTCTTT; CDR3aa: CAWSVRTREAFF
abundance: -; j_gene: TRBJ1-6; v_gene: TRBV6-5; len: 15; d_gene: -; CDR3nt: TGTGCCAGCAGTTATAGACAGCTCTATAATTCACCCCTCCACTTT; CDR3aa: CASSYRQLYNSPLHF
abundance: -; j_gene: TRBJ1-5; v_gene: TRBV28; len: 12; d_gene: -; CDR3nt: TGTGCCAGCAGGAGTAAAGCGGGGCCCCAGCATTTT; CDR3aa: CASRSKAGPQHF
abundance: -; j_gene: TRBJ1-3; v_gene: TRBV6-5; len: 15; d_gene: TRBD1; CDR3nt: TGTGCCAGCAGTTACTCCGGGACAGTTGGAAACACCATATATTTT; CDR3aa: CASSYSGTVGNTIYF
abundance: once; j_gene: TRBJ2-7; v_gene: TRBV10-2; len: 12; d_gene: -; CDR3nt: TGCGCCAGCAGTGAACTGTGGGACGAGCAGTACTTC; CDR3aa: CASSELWDEQYF
abundance: -; j_gene: TRBJ1-3; v_gene: TRBV6-6; len: 14; d_gene: -; CDR3nt: TGTGCCAGCATGGGGGTCTTAGCTGGAAACACCATATATTTT; CDR3aa: CASMGVLAGNTIYF
abundance: -; j_gene: TRBJ2-7; v_gene: TRBV10-3; len: 14; d_gene: -; CDR3nt: TGTGCCATCAGTCGGGTAGCGGAATCCTACGAGCAGTACTTC; CDR3aa: CAISRVAESYEQYF
abundance: -; j_gene: TRBJ2-3; v_gene: TRBV30; len: 13; d_gene: -; CDR3nt: TGTGCCTGGGACCTCGTAGGCACAGATACGCAGTATTTT; CDR3aa: CAWDLVGTDTQYF
abundance: -; j_gene: TRBJ1-1; v_gene: TRBV5-1; len: 13; d_gene: -; CDR3nt: TGCGCCAGTACCGGGTTCATGAACACTGAAGCTTTCTTT; CDR3aa: CASTGFMNTEAFF
abundance: -; j_gene: TRBJ2-1; v_gene: TRBV2; len: 15; d_gene: TRBD2; CDR3nt: TGTGCCAGCAGGGCGGGGGTTAGCTCCTACAATGAGCAGTTCTTC; CDR3aa: CASRAGVSSYNEQFF
abundance: -; j_gene: TRBJ2-7; v_gene: TRBV7-2; len: 17; d_gene: TRBD2; CDR3nt: TGTGCCAGCAGTTTAGCGGGAGTTTCACTAAGCTCCTACGAGCAGTACTTC; CDR3aa: CASSLAGVSLSSYEQYF
abundance: -; j_gene: TRBJ2-3; v_gene: TRBV5-6; len: 14; d_gene: -; CDR3nt: TGTGCCAGCAGCTTTCCAGGGTCCACAGATACGCAGTATTTT; CDR3aa: CASSFPGSTDTQYF
abundance: -; j_gene: TRBJ2-5; v_gene: TRBV5-4; len: 16; d_gene: TRBD1; CDR3nt: TGTGCCAGCAGCCCGACCGGGGACAGGGTGGGGGAGACCCAGTACTTC; CDR3aa: CASSPTGDRVGETQYF
abundance: -; j_gene: TRBJ2-6; v_gene: TRBV11-2; len: 15; d_gene: -; CDR3nt: TGTGCCAGCAGCTTAGCCTCGGCTGGGGCCAACGTCCTGACTTTC; CDR3aa: CASSLASAGANVLTF
abundance: -; j_gene: TRBJ2-5; v_gene: TRBV28; len: 15; d_gene: -; CDR3nt: TGTGCCAGCAGGGGCGGCGTTCTGGGCCAAGAGACCCAGTACTTC; CDR3aa: CASRGGVLGQETQYF
abundance: -; j_gene: TRBJ2-7; v_gene: TRBV10-2; len: 16; d_gene: -; CDR3nt: TGCGCCAGCAGTGAGCTGGGTCAAGTAGGGACCTACGAGCAGTACTTC; CDR3aa: CASSELGQVGTYEQYF
abundance: -; j_gene: TRBJ1-1; v_gene: TRBV5-4; len: 16; d_gene: -; CDR3nt: TGTGCCAGCAGCTTGGCCGGGACGGGGGTAAACACTGAAGCTTTCTTT; CDR3aa: CASSLAGTGVNTEAFF
abundance: -; j_gene: TRBJ2-1; v_gene: TRBV11-2; len: 15; d_gene: -; CDR3nt: TGTGCCAGCACCCTCAGGCGCGGGTGGGACAATGAGCAGTTCTTC; CDR3aa: CASTLRRGWDNEQFF
abundance: -; j_gene: TRBJ2-3; v_gene: TRBV11-2; len: 16; d_gene: -; CDR3nt: TGTGCCAGCAGCCTTTCAACTTATACCTGGGGAGATACGCAGTATTTT; CDR3aa: CASSLSTYTWGDTQYF
abundance: -; j_gene: TRBJ1-3; v_gene: TRBV7-9; len: 14; d_gene: -; CDR3nt: TGTGCCAGCACCGGGGGACTCTCTGGAAACACCATATATTTT; CDR3aa: CASTGGLSGNTIYF
abundance: -; j_gene: TRBJ2-3; v_gene: TRBV15; len: 12; d_gene: -; CDR3nt: TGTGCCACCAGCCTAAACACAGATACGCAGTATTTT; CDR3aa: CATSLNTDTQYF
abundance: -; j_gene: TRBJ2-1; v_gene: TRBV19; len: 15; d_gene: TRBD1; CDR3nt: TGTGCCAGTAGTATAGGGACAGGGCTTAACAATGAGCAGTTCTTC; CDR3aa: CASSIGTGLNNEQFF
abundance: -; j_gene: TRBJ2-3; v_gene: TRBV10-2; len: 17; d_gene: TRBD2; CDR3nt: TGCGCCAGCAGAACCGGGACTAGCGGGATCCGAGCAGATACGCAGTATTTT; CDR3aa: CASRTGTSGIRADTQYF
abundance: -; j_gene: TRBJ2-5; v_gene: TRBV7-2; len: 16; d_gene: TRBD2; CDR3nt: TGTGCCAGCAGCTTAGTAGCGGGAGTATACCAAGAGACCCAGTACTTC; CDR3aa: CASSLVAGVYQETQYF
abundance: -; j_gene: TRBJ1-2; v_gene: TRBV18; len: 12; d_gene: -; CDR3nt: TGTGCCAGCTCATCGACGGAATATGGCTACACCTTC; CDR3aa: CASSSTEYGYTF
abundance: -; j_gene: TRBJ2-7; v_gene: TRBV19; len: 15; d_gene: -; CDR3nt: TGTGCCAGTAGTATCTCGGGACTGGCCAACTACGAGCAGTACTTC; CDR3aa: CASSISGLANYEQYF
abundance: -; j_gene: TRBJ2-1; v_gene: TRBV19; len: 14; d_gene: -; CDR3nt: TGTGCCAGTAGCCCCTCGTTTCTGGCCAATGAGCAGTTCTTC; CDR3aa: CASSPSFLANEQFF
abundance: once; j_gene: TRBJ2-7; v_gene: TRBV10-3; len: 18; d_gene: TRBD1; CDR3nt: TGTGCCATCAAACCGGGACAGGGGTCCTACTACGACCCCTACGAGCAGTACTTC; CDR3aa: CAIKPGQGSYYDPYEQYF
abundance: -; j_gene: TRBJ2-5; v_gene: TRBV18; len: 15; d_gene: -; CDR3nt: TGTGCCAGCTCACCAGACAGGCATTACCAAGAGACCCAGTACTTC; CDR3aa: CASSPDRHYQETQYF
abundance: -; j_gene: TRBJ2-7; v_gene: TRBV6-1; len: 15; d_gene: TRBD1; CDR3nt: TGTGCCAGCCTAGGACAGGCGAAGGGATCCTACGAGCAGTACTTC; CDR3aa: CASLGQAKGSYEQYF
abundance: -; j_gene: TRBJ2-1; v_gene: TRBV29-1; len: 16; d_gene: TRBD2; CDR3nt: TGCAGCGTCCTCCCAGGGTCTAGCGGGAGAGGCAATGAGCAGTTCTTC; CDR3aa: CSVLPGSSGRGNEQFF
abundance: -; j_gene: TRBJ2-1; v_gene: TRBV4-2; len: 16; d_gene: TRBD2; CDR3nt: TGTGCCAGCAGCCCTCTAGCGGGGGGGCCGGGTGATGAGCAGTTCTTC; CDR3aa: CASSPLAGGPGDEQFF
abundance: -; j_gene: TRBJ1-2; v_gene: TRBV10-2; len: 16; d_gene: -; CDR3nt: TGCGCCAGCAGTGAGTCGATTTCGGGGTTAGGAAATGGCTACACCTTC; CDR3aa: CASSESISGLGNGYTF
abundance: -; j_gene: TRBJ1-5; v_gene: TRBV19; len: 15; d_gene: TRBD1; CDR3nt: TGTGCCAGTAGTTTGGGACAGGGGATCAATCAGCCCCAGCATTTT; CDR3aa: CASSLGQGINQPQHF
abundance: -; j_gene: TRBJ1-4; v_gene: TRBV29-1; len: 14; d_gene: -; CDR3nt: TGCAGCGTCCTCCACGAGGCTGGTAATGAAAAACTGTTTTTT; CDR3aa: CSVLHEAGNEKLFF
abundance: -; j_gene: TRBJ2-1; v_gene: TRBV18; len: 16; d_gene: -; CDR3nt: TGTGCCAGCTCACCACTTTCGCGGGTCTCCTACAATGAGCAGTTCTTC; CDR3aa: CASSPLSRVSYNEQFF
abundance: -; j_gene: TRBJ1-1; v_gene: TRBV7-8; len: 15; d_gene: TRBD1; CDR3nt: TGTGCCAGCAGCTTAGAAGGGACAGGGGGCACTGAAGCTTTCTTT; CDR3aa: CASSLEGTGGTEAFF
abundance: -; j_gene: TRBJ2-5; v_gene: TRBV5-1; len: 13; d_gene: -; CDR3nt: TGCGCCAGCAGCTTGGGAGGAGGGGAGACCCAGTACTTC; CDR3aa: CASSLGGGETQYF
abundance: -; j_gene: TRBJ2-6; v_gene: TRBV6-5; len: 13; d_gene: -; CDR3nt: TGTGCCAGCAAGGAGCCTGGGGCCAACGTCCTGACTTTC; CDR3aa: CASKEPGANVLTF